The 27 T cell receptor beta chains given below trace back to one sample, sequenced in a study of shared clonotypes between healthy human individuals. CD8 cells regarded as naive lacked CD45RO, were positively chosen for CCR7, and omitted terminally differentiated effector memory CD45RA+ cells. The table came from immunoSEQ multiplex PCR; TCRdb's copy has only in-frame clones and leaves some out. The table includes about 2.1 million clones, around 93% detected once. The sequencing sample was made of naive CD8+ T cells from PBMCs. These receptors were obtained from a man aged 18 to 35 in good health. Some clones in this sample may be carry-over from other donors' samples.

The chain uses TRBV6-5 and TRBJ2-3; D perhaps matches TRBD2 (6 bases). The CDR3 has 13 residues. V lost 5 bases and J 3 bases, leaving 9 bases between the germline ends. Per the germline V gene, CDR1 is MNHEY and CDR2 is SVGAGI. In DNA form, the CDR3 reads TGTGCCAGCAGTCTCGGGAGTACAGATACGCAGTATTTT. Its translation: CASSLGSTDTQYF.

The rearrangement joins TRBV5-8 to TRBJ2-2, with TRBD2 identical over 7 bases. V lost 4 bases and J lost 0; bases outside the gene matches: 6. Per the germline V gene, CDR1 is SGHTS and CDR2 is YDEGEE. This CDR3 spans 16 amino acids. The chain's CDR3 is CASSGGLPANTGELFF. The CDR3 bases are TGTGCCAGCAGCGGGGGACTACCGGCGAACACCGGGGAGCTGTTTTTT.

In regard to this clone: The junction shows a germline mismatch at one end, possibly a read error. The rearrangement uses TRBV2 and TRBJ2-1; 7 bases are a match to TRBD2. Per germline, CDR1 SNHLY and CDR2 FYNNEI. The CDR3 has 16 residues. The CDR3 DNA reads TGTGCCAGCAGTGAACACCTAGCGGCCATGAAGAATGCGCAGTTCTTC. Its protein is CASSEHLAAMKNAQFF.

The CDR3 reads CASTPGGSSYEQYF. The CDR3 DNA reads TGTGCCAGTACCCCGGGGGGGAGCTCCTACGAGCAGTACTTC. This chain connects TRBV27 to TRBJ2-7; 8 nucleotides agree with TRBD2. Germline CDR1 MNHEY, CDR2 SMNVEV (reference sequence). J lost 0 bases, V lost 9 bases, and 7 bases had no gene match. The CDR3 contains 14 residues.

This rearrangement joins TRBV4-1 to TRBJ1-2; D unresolved. CDR1 and CDR2 (germline): MGHRA, YSYEKL. This CDR3 comprises 14 residues. V was pared by 3 bases and J by 0 bases, with 8 bases between. This CDR3 is CASSQGNSNYGYTF. CDR3 DNA sequence: TGCGCCAGCAGCCAGGGGAATTCTAACTATGGCTACACCTTC.

This clone has a single count. The chain employs TRBV27 and TRBJ2-1; D is uncertain. Trimming removed 2 bases from V and 8 bases from J, with 13 bases in between. Per the germline V gene, CDR1 is MNHEY and CDR2 is SMNVEV (reference sequence). This CDR3 spans 14 amino acids. This chain's CDR3 is CASSLHNKSDEQFF. CDR3 DNA: TGTGCCAGCAGTTTACATAACAAGAGCGATGAGCAGTTCTTC.

This chain connects TRBV27 to TRBJ1-5; D is unresolved. Trimming removed 7 bases from V and 6 bases from J, with 10 bases in between. The CDR3 runs 12 residues. In germline, CDR1 is MNHEY, CDR2 SMNVEV (reference sequence). The CDR3 is CASKKVGQPQHF. CDR3 bases: TGTGCCAGCAAAAAAGTGGGTCAGCCCCAGCATTTT.

Comment on this clone: This CDR3 is also generated by other DNA sequences in the sample. The rearrangement links TRBV27 to TRBJ2-1; D not resolved. The germline V and J ends were trimmed by 1 base and 9 bases, with 4 bases remaining between them. This CDR3 region has 11 residues. In germline, CDR1 is MNHEY, CDR2 SMNVEV (reference sequence). CDR3 loop: CASSLFGEQFF. The DNA for the CDR3 is TGTGCCAGCAGTTTATTTGGTGAGCAGTTCTTC.

In this sample, this clone turned up a few times. The chain employs TRBV28 and TRBJ1-1; 7 bases map to TRBD1. V lost 5 bases and J lost 3; bases outside the gene matches: 3. Germline loops: CDR1 MDHEN, CDR2 SYDVKM. The CDR3 consists of 13 residues. The CDR3 here is CASSIQGDTEAFF. The CDR3 nucleotides read TGTGCCAGCAGTATCCAGGGGGACACTGAAGCTTTCTTT.

The rearrangement joins TRBV28 to TRBJ2-7; 7 nucleotides align to TRBD1. J lost 3 bases, V lost 6 bases, and 8 bases had no gene match. CDR1 and CDR2 from the germline V gene are MDHEN and SYDVKM. CDR3 size: 14 residues. CDR3 region: CASSRQGSGYEQYF. The CDR3 DNA reads TGTGCCAGCAGCCGACAGGGTTCGGGCTACGAGCAGTACTTC. Filled out from reference TRBV28 and TRBJ2-7, the complete variable domain reads DVKVTQSSRYLVKRTGEKVFLECVQDMDHENMFWYRQDPGLGLRLIYFSYDVKMKEKGDIPEGYSVSREKKERFSLILESASTNQTSMYLCASSRQGSGYEQYFGPGTRLTVT.

V and J are TRBV6-6 and TRBJ2-7; 7 nucleotides line up with TRBD1. The germline V gene encodes CDR1 MNHNY and CDR2 SVGAGI (reference sequence). The CDR3 loop spans 14 amino acids. Unmatched junction bases numbered 12, after V lost 10 bases and J lost 3 bases. CDR3 sequence (DNA): TGTGCCACCACTCAATCGGGACAGTTCTACGAGCAGTACTTC. This translates into CATTQSGQFYEQYF.

Only one count was recorded for this clone. The chain joins TRBV9 to TRBJ1-2; D may be TRBD1 (6 bases). CDR3 length: 15 amino acids. The germline V gene has CDR1 SGDLS and CDR2 YYNGEE. V was pared by 3 bases and J by 0 bases, with 12 bases between. For the CDR3, the DNA is TGTGCCAGCAGCGCCCAGGGGATTACTAACTATGGCTACACCTTC. It translates to CASSAQGITNYGYTF. The whole variable domain, filled in from reference TRBV9 and TRBJ1-2, reads DSGVTQTPKHLITATGQRVTLRCSPRSGDLSVYWYQQSLDQGLQFLIQYYNGEERAKGNILERFSAQQFPDLHSELNLSSLELGDSALYFCASSAQGITNYGYTFGSGTRLTVV.

This sequence joins TRBV27 and TRBJ2-1; 8 bases match TRBD2. Per the germline V gene, CDR1 is MNHEY and CDR2 is SMNVEV (reference sequence). J was trimmed by 10 bases and V by 5 bases; bases with no gene match: 4. The length of the CDR3 is 12 residues. DNA for the CDR3: TGTGCCAGCAGTATGATAGCGGGAGAGCAGTTCTTC. This translates into CASSMIAGEQFF.

The chain couples TRBV30 to TRBJ1-4; 10 bases match TRBD1. The germline V gene encodes CDR1 GTSNPN and CDR2 SVGIG (reference sequence). V lost 2 bases and J lost 4; bases outside the gene matches: 7. The CDR3 is made up of 16 amino acids. For the CDR3, the DNA is TGTGCCTGGAGTCATGACAGGGGGCTTGGTAATGAAAAACTGTTTTTT. As protein: CAWSHDRGLGNEKLFF.

CDR3 residues: CASSVRGRPEKLFF. The CDR3 coding sequence is TGTGCCAGCAGCGTCCGGGGTCGCCCTGAAAAACTGTTTTTT. This chain joins TRBV9 and TRBJ1-4; D not certain. CDR3 length equals 14 residues. CDR1 and CDR2 (germline): SGDLS, YYNGEE. Trimming left V 2 bases short and J 7 bases short, with 12 bases between. Full variable domain (missing parts from reference TRBV9 and TRBJ1-4): DSGVTQTPKHLITATGQRVTLRCSPRSGDLSVYWYQQSLDQGLQFLIQYYNGEERAKGNILERFSAQQFPDLHSELNLSSLELGDSALYFCASSVRGRPEKLFFGSGTQLSVL.

The J gene is TRBJ2-2, the V gene TRBV5-4; 11 bases are a match to TRBD2. The CDR3 loop spans 16 amino acids. J lost 6 bases, V lost 4 bases, and 8 bases had no gene match. CDR1 is SGHNT, CDR2 YYREEE, per germline (reference sequence). The DNA for the CDR3 is TGTGCCAGCAGCCACACTAGCGGGAGTTTCCCCGGGGAGCTGTTTTTT. Encoded protein: CASSHTSGSFPGELFF.

The V call is TRBV29-1, the J call TRBJ2-3; 8 nucleotides match TRBD2. This CDR3 region has 17 residues. Germline V gene sequence: CDR1 SQVTM, CDR2 ANQGSEA. The J segment lost 1 base and the V segment lost 4 bases, leaving 13 bases of the junction unmatched. DNA of the CDR3: TGCAGCGTTGGAGGAGTTCGGGAGGGCCCCCGCACAGATACGCAGTATTTT. The encoded protein is CSVGGVREGPRTDTQYF.

This clone was counted a single time. The DNA for the CDR3 is TGTGCCAGCAGTTCGGACAGGGGCTTGAACACCGGGGAGCTGTTTTTT. Its translation: CASSSDRGLNTGELFF. The genes are TRBV28 and TRBJ2-2; 9 bases line up with TRBD1. Germline CDR1 MDHEN, CDR2 SYDVKM. V shed 4 bases, J shed 1 base, and the junction held 4 bases outside the gene matches. The CDR3 contains 16 residues.

The chain employs TRBV11-3 and TRBJ1-1; 7 bases map to TRBD1. This CDR3 contains 16 residues. J lost 1 base, V lost 0 bases, and 5 bases had no gene match. CDR1 is SGHNT, CDR2 YENEEA, per germline. The CDR3 loop is CASSLEHRGENTEAFF. The CDR3 region has the DNA TGTGCCAGCAGCTTAGAGCACAGGGGTGAGAACACTGAAGCTTTCTTT.

The gene calls are TRBV28 and TRBJ1-1; D perhaps matches TRBD1 (6 bases). Germline CDR1 and CDR2: MDHEN and SYDVKM. This CDR3 comprises 14 residues. V lost 3 bases, J lost 0 bases, and 8 bases lay in between. The CDR3: CASSFGTLNTEAFF. Here the CDR3 DNA reads TGTGCCAGCAGTTTTGGGACATTGAACACTGAAGCTTTCTTT.

In this sample, this clone turned up a few times. The chain combines TRBV10-2 with TRBJ2-7; D is unclear. This CDR3 contains 13 residues. The V gene lost 2 bases and the J gene lost 1 base, with 6 bases spanning the gap. Germline CDR1 reads WSHSY; CDR2 reads SAAADI. This CDR3 reads CASSEHFSYEQYF. The CDR3 DNA reads TGCGCCAGCAGTGAGCACTTTTCCTACGAGCAGTACTTC.

This rearrangement joins TRBV6-5 to TRBJ1-1, with D unclear. Germline assignment: CDR1 MNHEY and CDR2 SVGAGI. This CDR3 has 15 residues. Trimming took off 4 bases at V and 3 bases at J, with 15 bases between the two ends. CDR3: CASSSHLGSDTEAFF. DNA for the CDR3: TGTGCCAGCAGTTCCCATCTCGGGTCCGACACTGAAGCTTTCTTT.

The genes are TRBV9 and TRBJ2-1; tentatively, D is TRBD1 or TRBD2 (5 bases each). This CDR3 is 14 amino acids long. CDR1 and CDR2 from the germline V gene are SGDLS and YYNGEE. The V end was cut by 3 bases, the J end by 0 bases, with 7 bases between. CDR3 bases: TGTGCCAGCAGCGGGGGGTACTCCTACAATGAGCAGTTCTTC. Its protein is CASSGGYSYNEQFF.

This rearrangement joins TRBV19 to TRBJ1-5; D uncertain. V lost 5 bases to trimming and J lost 0 bases, with 17 bases between them. The CDR3 spans 17 residues. The germline CDR1 and CDR2 sequences are LNHDA and SQIVND (reference sequence). CDR3 amino acids: CASSPSRAAYSNQPQHF. In DNA, the CDR3 is TGTGCCAGTAGTCCCTCCCGGGCAGCATATAGCAATCAGCCCCAGCATTTT. Drawing the rest from reference TRBV19 and TRBJ1-5, the complete variable domain is DGGITQSPKYLFRKEGQNVTLSCEQNLNHDAMYWYRQDPGQGLRLIYYSQIVNDFQKGDIAEGYSVSREKKESFPLTVTSAQKNPTAFYLCASSPSRAAYSNQPQHFGDGTRLSIL.

This chain joins TRBV5-1 and TRBJ2-4, with 7 nucleotides matching TRBD1. CDR3 length: 15 amino acids. Trimming cost V 5 bases and J 4 bases; bases outside gene matches: 9. Germline CDR1 is SGHRS and CDR2 is YFSETQ. The CDR3 DNA sequence: TGCGCCAGCAGTCAAACAGGGGTCTCAAAAAACATTCAGTACTTC. It translates to CASSQTGVSKNIQYF.

The gene calls are TRBV11-2 and TRBJ2-3, with TRBD2 matching over 13 bases. Germline lookup yields CDR1 SGHAT and CDR2 FQNNGV. V lost 1 base to trimming and J lost 5 bases; unmatched junction nucleotides: 12. The CDR3 has 19 residues. The CDR3 is CASSLALAGGPKSVDTQYF. The CDR3 DNA reads as TGTGCCAGCAGCTTAGCACTAGCGGGAGGGCCTAAATCTGTAGATACGCAGTATTTT.

The chain links TRBV29-1 to TRBJ2-3; D unresolved. Trimming stripped 6 bases from V and 4 bases from J, with 11 bases between. The CDR3 is 12 residues long. The germline gives CDR1 SQVTM, CDR2 ANQGSEA. CDR3: CSVLEPADTQYF. CDR3 nucleotide sequence: TGCAGCGTCTTAGAGCCCGCAGATACGCAGTATTTT.